This T cell receptor beta chain was identified in a study of Ad26.COV2.S vaccination and SARS-CoV-2 variants. Turning to the study itself: Enrolled in COV1001, the donor was in the Ad26.COV2.S trial arm, which received the vaccine. Intramuscular Ad26.COV2.S at 5x10^10 or 1x10^11 viral particles.

This CDR3 has 13 amino acids. Germline V CDR1 and CDR2: MNHEY, SVGAGI. Between the trimmed V and J ends, which lost 8 bases and 2 bases, there was a span of 10 bases. Treatment of the sample: roughly 19 received Ad26.COV2.S at low or high dose, single or two shots; roughly five received placebo; per-sample allocation not given. Day 63 after the first injection of vaccine or placebo was the sampling time. Data came from immunoSEQ multiplex PCR; TCRdb stores just in-frame clones and leaves some out. In the table there are 430,000 or so clones, about 93% of which are singletons. This receptor was obtained from a person aged 18-60 years who received the Ad26.COV2.S COVID-19 vaccine or a placebo. The sequencing here drew on peripheral blood, taken in a trial of Ad26.COV2.S vaccine versus placebo. This chain links TRBV6-5 with TRBJ1-5; D call uncertain. CDR3 coding DNA: TGTGCCAGCGGCTCAACAGGCAATCAGCCCCAGCATTTT. This translates into CASGSTGNQPQHF.